This T cell receptor beta chain derives from a study of early T cells in non-severe SARS-CoV-2 infection. Germline assignment: CDR1 KGHDR and CDR2 SFDVKD. The J segment lost 5 bases and the V segment lost 3 bases, leaving 7 bases of the junction unmatched. The CDR3 is 15 residues long. TCRdb re-derived calls from the 5' RACE reads in MiXCR, one entry per CDR3 protein. The table has over 55,000 distinct CDR3 sequences, roughly an eighth seen once. This clonotype was counted at least ten times. The receptor's source is an adult who was a healthcare worker with PCR-confirmed SARS-CoV-2 infection or an uninfected control (not recorded which). The chain has TRBV24-1 and TRBJ2-5; the match to TRBD2 covers 8 bases. The sample comprised whole blood. The chain's CDR3 is CATSDPRGAGETQYF. CDR3 coding DNA: TGTGCCACCAGTGATCCGCGGGGGGCAGGGGAGACCCAGTACTTC.